The 21 T cell receptor beta chains presented below share a single source sample, sequenced in a study of early T cells in non-severe SARS-CoV-2 infection. TCRdb independently ran MiXCR on the 5' RACE reads; one entry per CDR3 protein. This table holds some 61,000 distinct CDR3 sequences, around 14% found once. The sample was whole blood. The receptors here all came from an adult who was a healthcare worker with PCR-confirmed SARS-CoV-2 infection or an uninfected control (not recorded which).

The V call is TRBV15, the J call TRBJ1-2, with D possibly being TRBD1 (6 bases). Germline V gene sequence: CDR1 LNHNV, CDR2 YYDKDF (reference sequence). Trimming left V 4 bases short and J 0 bases short, with 12 bases between. CDR3 length: 15 amino acids. The CDR3 reads CATSIGGSTNYGYTF. Written as DNA, the CDR3 is TGTGCCACCAGCATAGGGGGTTCGACTAACTATGGCTACACCTTC. The full variable domain, completed using reference TRBV15 and TRBJ1-2, is DAMVIQNPRYQVTQFGKPVTLSCSQTLNHNVMYWYQQKSSQAPKLLFHYYDKDFNNEADTPDNFQSRRPNTSFCFLDIRSPGLGDTAMYLCATSIGGSTNYGYTFGSGTRLTVV.

This clonotype was recorded a few times. The V gene is TRBV7-9, the J gene TRBJ1-2; D remains ambiguous. The germline gives CDR1 SEHNR, CDR2 FQNEAQ (reference sequence). There are 15 residues in the CDR3. Trimming left V 5 bases short and J 2 bases short, with 15 bases between. The chain's CDR3 is CASSLSGKRNYGYTF. The CDR3 region has the DNA TGTGCCAGCAGCCTCTCTGGGAAAAGGAACTATGGCTACACCTTC. The full variable domain, completed using reference TRBV7-9 and TRBJ1-2, is DTGVSQNPRHKITKRGQNVTFRCDPISEHNRLYWYRQTLGQGPEFLTYFQNEAQLEKSRLLSDRFSAERPKGSFSTLEIQRTEQGDSAMYLCASSLSGKRNYGYTFGSGTRLTVV.

This clonotype has more than one count but fewer than ten. This sequence joins TRBV12-3 or TRBV12-4 and TRBJ1-1; tentative D call: TRBD1 (5 bases). There are 14 residues in the CDR3. V lost 3 bases to trimming and J lost 1 base, with 9 bases between them. The CDR3 DNA sequence: TGTGCCAGCAGTTTCACAGGCCAGAACACTGAAGCTTTCTTT. Translating gives CASSFTGQNTEAFF.

The rearrangement uses TRBV29-1 and TRBJ2-3, with 7 bases matching TRBD2. The V gene's germline CDR1 is SQVTM and CDR2 ANQGSEA. The CDR3 has 17 amino acids. V gave up 0 bases and J gave up 2 bases; unmatched junction bases: 11. CDR3 bases: TGCAGCGTTGAAGATCCGTTGGCGGGAGAGCACACAGATACGCAGTATTTT. It yields the protein CSVEDPLAGEHTDTQYF.

The sample holds a few counts of this clonotype. The gene calls are TRBV6-6 and TRBJ2-6; 11 nucleotides line up with TRBD1. After removal of 5 bases from V and 8 bases from J, the junction contained 8 bases not matched to a gene. CDR1 is MNHNY and CDR2 is SVGAGI in the germline V gene (reference sequence). CDR3 length equals 16 residues. The CDR3 DNA reads TGTGCCAGCAGTGACCGGGACAGGGGGACGTCCAACGTCCTGACTTTC. Translation: CASSDRDRGTSNVLTF.

This clonotype was recorded many times. CDR3 residues: CASSPDRRSSYEQYF. The CDR3 DNA reads TGTGCCAGCTCACCTGACAGGCGGAGCTCCTACGAGCAGTACTTC. The chain employs TRBV18 and TRBJ2-7; D possibly corresponds to TRBD1 (6 bases). V dropped 3 bases and J dropped 0 bases, with 12 bases sitting between them. The germline gives CDR1 KGHSH, CDR2 LQKENI. This CDR3 spans 15 amino acids.

This chain connects TRBV7-8 to TRBJ2-2; D unresolved. Trimming shortened V by 0 bases and J by 0 bases, and 5 bases separated the two germline ends. CDR1 is SGHVS and CDR2 is FQNEAQ in the germline V gene. This CDR3 is 15 amino acids long. CDR3 nucleotides: TGTGCCAGCAGCTTAGCGGGATCGAACACCGGGGAGCTGTTTTTT. It yields the protein CASSLAGSNTGELFF.

The V call is TRBV7-2, the J call TRBJ2-7; D may be TRBD1 (6 bases). The germline gives CDR1 SGHTA, CDR2 FQGNSA. The CDR3 spans 16 residues. V dropped 5 bases and J dropped 0 bases, with 17 bases sitting between them. This CDR3 is CASSRSADSYSYEQYF. In DNA form, the CDR3 reads TGTGCCAGCAGCCGATCGGCGGACAGCTACTCCTACGAGCAGTACTTC. The whole variable domain, remainder taken from reference TRBV7-2 and TRBJ2-7, is GAGVSQSPSNKVTEKGKDVELRCDPISGHTALYWYRQSLGQGLEFLIYFQGNSAPDKSGLPSDRFSAERTGGSVSTLTIQRTQQEDSAVYLCASSRSADSYSYEQYFGPGTRLTVT.

The chain is built from TRBV18 and TRBJ1-1; no firm D call. Looked up from germline, CDR1 is KGHSH and CDR2 is LQKENI. This CDR3 contains 13 residues. V was shortened by 0 bases and J by 6 bases, with 8 bases between the two germline ends. The CDR3 loop is CASSPPYVSEAFF. In DNA form, the CDR3 reads TGTGCCAGCTCACCACCGTACGTTTCTGAAGCTTTCTTT.

The chain uses TRBV7-2 and TRBJ2-7, with D maybe TRBD1 (5 bases). The CDR3 length is 13 residues. The ends were cut back, 5 bases at V and 2 bases at J, with 10 bases in the middle. Germline CDR1 and CDR2: SGHTA and FQGNSA. The CDR3 nucleotides are TGTGCCAGCAGCCAGACAGTAGCCTACGAGCAGTACTTC. This sequence encodes CASSQTVAYEQYF.

This clonotype was recorded at least ten times. The chain couples TRBV6-2 or TRBV6-3 to TRBJ1-1; D is unresolved. This CDR3 has 13 amino acids. V lost 2 bases to trimming and J lost 0 bases, with 4 bases between them. Germline loops: CDR1 MNHEY, CDR2 SVGEGT. The CDR3 reads CASSYRMNTEAFF. The CDR3 nucleotides are TGTGCCAGCAGTTACAGAATGAACACTGAAGCTTTCTTT.

V and J are TRBV12-5 and TRBJ1-1, with 12 nucleotides matching TRBD1. CDR1 LGHNT and CDR2 FRNRAP come from the germline V gene. V dropped 9 bases and J dropped 6; count of bases not matched to a gene: 11. This CDR3 contains 15 residues. CDR3 amino acids: CASDPGTGGRAEAFF. The CDR3 DNA reads TGTGCTAGCGATCCCGGGACAGGGGGCAGGGCTGAAGCTTTCTTT.

This clonotype was counted at least ten times. The chain joins TRBV3-1 to TRBJ2-5; 12 bases are shared with TRBD2. CDR3 length: 15 amino acids. The V gene end was trimmed by 5 bases and the J gene end by 4 bases; junction bases not matched to a gene: 5. Germline V gives CDR1 LGHDT, CDR2 YNNKEL (reference sequence). The CDR3: CASSTGLAGPETQYF. The CDR3 region has the DNA TGTGCCAGCAGCACGGGACTAGCGGGTCCAGAGACCCAGTACTTC.

This clonotype was detected a few times. The J gene is TRBJ1-6, the V gene TRBV28; TRBD1 is a possible D gene (6 bases). Germline V CDR1 and CDR2: MDHEN, SYDVKM. The CDR3 is made up of 19 amino acids. V was cut by 4 bases and J by 0 bases, with 19 bases left in between. The CDR3 here is CASSYLGQPLSSYNSPLHF. CDR3 DNA: TGTGCCAGCAGTTACCTCGGACAGCCTCTCAGCTCCTATAATTCACCCCTCCACTTT.

This clonotype appeared a few times. The chain couples TRBV6-5 to TRBJ2-7; D may be TRBD1 (5 bases). V was pared by 5 bases and J by 0 bases, with 17 bases between. The germline gives CDR1 MNHEY, CDR2 SVGAGI. The CDR3 is 16 amino acids. CDR3 loop: CASSRQGSRSSYEQYF. For the CDR3, the DNA is TGTGCCAGCAGTCGCCAGGGATCGCGCAGCTCCTACGAGCAGTACTTC.

This chain connects TRBV2 to TRBJ2-7; D may be TRBD1 (6 bases). Germline CDR1 SNHLY, CDR2 FYNNEI. The CDR3 length is 14 residues. Trimming took off 3 bases at V and 0 bases at J, with 9 bases between the two ends. The CDR3, as DNA: TGTGCCAGCAGTGACACAGGGTACTCCTACGAGCAGTACTTC. Protein product: CASSDTGYSYEQYF.

The rearrangement joins TRBV14 to TRBJ2-7; a possible D gene is TRBD1 (5 bases). Germline CDR1 SGHDN, CDR2 FVKESK. The ends were cut back, 0 bases at V and 10 bases at J, with 10 bases in the middle. The CDR3 loop spans 12 amino acids. The CDR3 bases are TGTGCCAGCAGCCAAGATTATGGGGCTCAGTACTTC. Amino acid sequence: CASSQDYGAQYF.

This clonotype showed up many times. V usage is TRBV6-2 or TRBV6-3 and J usage is TRBJ2-1, with TRBD2 as a possible D gene (5 bases). The germline V gene encodes CDR1 MNHEY and CDR2 SVGEGT. The CDR3 sequence is 14 residues long. With 6 bases removed from V and 4 bases from J, the gap between germline ends came to 13 bases. DNA of the CDR3: TGTGCCAGCAGGAAAGCCGGGAATTACAATGAGCAGTTCTTC. Amino acid sequence: CASRKAGNYNEQFF.

There are a few counts of this clonotype. The V gene is TRBV6-6, the J gene TRBJ1-1; D unclear. V was cut by 2 bases and J by 7 bases, with 5 bases left in between. The V gene's germline CDR1 is MNHNY and CDR2 SVGAGI (reference sequence). The CDR3 covers 11 residues. CDR3 sequence: CASSYGSEAFF. The CDR3 DNA sequence: TGTGCCAGCAGTTACGGAAGTGAAGCTTTCTTT.

The table lists this clonotype with many counts. V and J are TRBV13 and TRBJ2-1; tentatively, D is TRBD2 (5 bases). V was pared by 8 bases and J by 3 bases, with 14 bases between. The CDR3 totals 14 residues. In germline, CDR1 is PRHDT, CDR2 FYEKMQ (reference sequence). CDR3 loop: CASDGLSGYNEQFF. In nucleotides, the CDR3 is TGTGCCAGCGACGGACTTTCGGGCTACAATGAGCAGTTCTTC.

This clonotype was recorded a few times. The rearrangement uses TRBV29-1 and TRBJ2-7; D remains unclear. Per germline, CDR1 SQVTM and CDR2 ANQGSEA. There are 13 residues in the CDR3. The V end was cut by 4 bases, the J end by 2 bases, with 12 bases between. For the CDR3, the DNA is TGCAGCGTTGTCGGCAGGAGACCCTACGAGCAGTACTTC. It codes for CSVVGRRPYEQYF.